These 14 T cell receptor beta chains were sequenced from one sample in a study of long-term antiretroviral therapy in people with HIV. At the survey level, the v3.0 immunoSEQ assay was run. Profiled with immunoSEQ multiplex PCR; TCRdb holds only in-frame clones, not every one. Among about 28,000 clones listed, roughly 87% were seen once. The sequenced sample was unsorted PBMCs, obtained 2 years after starting antiretroviral therapy. These TCRs come from a man aged 50-59 years with HIV.

The chain recombines TRBV28 with TRBJ2-1; D gene uncertain. The CDR3 has 15 amino acids. Trimming removed 8 bases from V and 9 bases from J, with 23 bases in between. The V gene's germline CDR1 is MDHEN and CDR2 SYDVKM. The CDR3 reads CASQVTPPRGPEQFF. The CDR3 DNA sequence: TGTGCCAGCCAAGTGACCCCCCCGCGCGGTCCTGAGCAGTTCTTC.

The V gene is TRBV7-2, the J gene TRBJ2-4; TRBD2 aligns across 8 bases. Germline lookup yields CDR1 SGHTA and CDR2 FQGNSA. V trimming: 5 bases; J trimming: 7 bases; junction bases outside the gene matches: 7. This CDR3 contains 14 residues. Here the CDR3 DNA reads TGTGCCAGCAGCAGTCGGGGGGGGATCAACATTCAGTACTTC. Its protein product is CASSSRGGINIQYF.

The rearrangement uses TRBV7-9 and TRBJ1-4; D remains unclear. V dropped 5 bases and J dropped 4 bases, with 17 bases sitting between them. This CDR3 contains 16 residues. The germline CDR1 and CDR2 sequences are SEHNR and FQNEAQ (reference sequence). CDR3 nucleotide sequence: TGTGCCAGCAGCCCCTACGAGGCTCGGGGTAATGAAAAACTGTTTTTT. Residues: CASSPYEARGNEKLFF. The variable domain in full, completed from reference TRBV7-9 and TRBJ1-4, reads DTGVSQNPRHKITKRGQNVTFRCDPISEHNRLYWYRQTLGQGPEFLTYFQNEAQLEKSRLLSDRFSAERPKGSFSTLEIQRTEQGDSAMYLCASSPYEARGNEKLFFGSGTQLSVL.

The chain combines TRBV4-3 with TRBJ2-3, with TRBD2 identical over 12 bases. Germline-derived CDR1 and CDR2 are LGHNA and YSLEER. The CDR3 loop spans 15 amino acids. J was trimmed by 7 bases and V by 0 bases; bases with no gene match: 2. CDR3 residues: CASSQELAGGNTQYF. In DNA form, the CDR3 reads TGCGCCAGCAGCCAAGAACTAGCGGGGGGCAATACGCAGTATTTT.

The rearrangement uses TRBV4-1 and TRBJ2-3; 7 bases are a match to TRBD2. This CDR3 contains 17 residues. Germline values: CDR1 MGHRA, CDR2 YSYEKL. V was clipped by 0 bases and J by 0 bases; unmatched bases: 6. The CDR3 DNA is TGCGCCAGCAGCCAAGATCACGGGGGAGGGAGCACAGATACGCAGTATTTT. Amino acid sequence: CASSQDHGGGSTDTQYF.

CDR3 coding DNA: TGTGCCAGCAGCGCTCGACTAGCGGGCTACGAGCAGTACTTC. It specifies CASSARLAGYEQYF. V and J are TRBV7-2 and TRBJ2-7; TRBD2 aligns across 10 bases. The CDR3 runs 14 residues. V dropped 5 bases and J dropped 3; count of bases not matched to a gene: 4. CDR1 and CDR2 (germline): SGHTA, FQGNSA.

The chain combines TRBV6-1 with TRBJ2-1, with 7 positions matching TRBD2. There are 13 residues in the CDR3. The germline V gene has CDR1 MNHNS and CDR2 SASEGT. The ends lost 6 bases at V and 7 bases at J; junction bases unmatched: 6. In DNA, the CDR3 is TGTGCCAGCAGGCGGGAACTAGCGAATGAGCAGTTCTTC. Translation gives CASRRELANEQFF.

V usage is TRBV15 and J usage is TRBJ2-5; a possible D gene is TRBD1 (5 bases). The CDR3 has 16 amino acids. V was cut by 0 bases and J by 2 bases, with 13 bases left in between. The germline CDR1 and CDR2 sequences are LNHNV and YYDKDF (reference sequence). CDR3 amino acids: CATSRDLTDPQETQYF. CDR3 nucleotides: TGTGCCACCAGCAGAGATCTGACAGACCCACAAGAGACCCAGTACTTC. Combining the CDR3 with reference TRBV15 and TRBJ2-5 gives the whole variable domain DAMVIQNPRYQVTQFGKPVTLSCSQTLNHNVMYWYQQKSSQAPKLLFHYYDKDFNNEADTPDNFQSRRPNTSFCFLDIRSPGLGDTAMYLCATSRDLTDPQETQYFGPGTRLLVL.

The V and J genes are TRBV12-2 and TRBJ2-4. TRBV12-2 counts as a pseudogene. The CDR3 spans 23 residues. The CDR3 spells CASRPRGALKRSQGIWDKNIQYF. CDR3 coding DNA: TGTGCAAGTCGCCCAAGGGGGGCACTGAAGAGGTCGCAGGGGATCTGGGACAAAAACATTCAGTACTTC.

The chain employs TRBV11-3 and TRBJ2-7, with a possible D match to TRBD1 (6 bases). The CDR3 loop spans 15 amino acids. The germline gives CDR1 SGHNT, CDR2 YENEEA. Trimming shortened V by 4 bases and J by 6 bases, and 19 bases separated the two germline ends. CDR3 protein: CASSYPRGDKGEQYF. The CDR3 DNA reads TGTGCCAGCAGCTACCCCAGGGGCGACAAGGGCGAGCAGTACTTC.

This chain links TRBV29-1 with TRBJ1-3; 8 nucleotides align to TRBD1. The CDR3 has 16 amino acids. The germline gives CDR1 SQVTM, CDR2 ANQGSEA. V was clipped by 4 bases and J by 1 base; unmatched bases: 9. CDR3: CSVGQGYVDSGNTIYF. Here the CDR3 DNA reads TGCAGCGTTGGACAGGGGTACGTCGATTCTGGAAACACCATATATTTT.

The V and J genes are TRBV27 and TRBJ2-3; D tentatively fits TRBD1 or TRBD2 (5 bases each). Per germline, CDR1 MNHEY and CDR2 SMNVEV (reference sequence). V was pared by 3 bases and J by 0 bases, with 13 bases between. This CDR3 has 16 residues. The CDR3: CASSLGPPASTDTQYF. The CDR3 coding sequence is TGTGCCAGCAGTTTGGGACCGCCGGCGAGCACAGATACGCAGTATTTT.

This clone was found once. The chain has TRBV27 and TRBJ2-4; 7 nucleotides line up with TRBD1. The V gene end was trimmed by 8 bases and the J gene end by 0 bases; junction bases not matched to a gene: 7. The CDR3 runs to 15 residues. The germline V gene has CDR1 MNHEY and CDR2 SMNVEV (reference sequence). CDR3 residues: CASRGGYQAKNIQYF. The DNA for the CDR3 is TGTGCCAGCCGAGGGGGCTATCAAGCCAAAAACATTCAGTACTTC.

V gene TRBV28 combines with J gene TRBJ1-1; 8 nucleotides line up with TRBD1. The V gene's germline CDR1 is MDHEN and CDR2 SYDVKM. This CDR3 region has 14 residues. V was pared by 4 bases and J by 8 bases, with 9 bases of the junction left unmatched. CDR3 sequence: CASSSRTGPKEAFF. In nucleotides, the CDR3 is TGTGCCAGCAGTTCCCGGACAGGGCCGAAAGAAGCTTTCTTT.